This entry describes one T cell receptor (beta chain). These data come from a study of blood T cell repertoires in COVID-19. At the level of the study: Sites across the United States, Italy and Spain contributed samples from acute and convalescent COVID-19. The analysed material was cDNA or gDNA that came from T cells, B-cell-depleted T cells, or PBMCs.

Original methodology: For nucleated cells, counts were estimated from reference gene primer amplification. The table came from immunoSEQ multiplex PCR; TCRdb's copy has only in-frame clones and leaves some out. V and J calls and clone size come straight from that table; D and trimming were deduced from the DNA. The profile shows roughly 280,000 clones, about 85% of them singletons. Sequencing input: peripheral blood. The clonotype originates from a man aged 18 to 35 with active or convalescent COVID-19.

Here the CDR3 reads CASSPPSGKGTGELFF. CDR3 bases: TGTGCCAGCAGCCCCCCTAGCGGGAAAGGCACCGGGGAGCTGTTTTTT. The chain couples TRBV4-2 to TRBJ2-2, with 9 bases lining up with TRBD2. The CDR3 totals 16 residues. Germline CDR1 and CDR2: LGHNA and YNFKEQ. Trimming took 4 bases from V and 4 from J; bases not matched to a gene: 7.